The 25 T cell receptor beta chains in this list originate from one sample, sequenced in a study of early T cells in non-severe SARS-CoV-2 infection. TCRdb re-called the 5' RACE reads through MiXCR, storing one row per CDR3 protein. Of roughly 67,000 distinct CDR3 sequences detected, 11% appear once; the ten largest clones hold around 5.8%. The sample taken for sequencing was whole blood. The receptors come from an adult who was a healthcare worker with PCR-confirmed SARS-CoV-2 infection or an uninfected control (not recorded which).

This clonotype occurred a few times. The V and J genes are TRBV12-3 or TRBV12-4 and TRBJ2-3; perhaps TRBD2 as D (6 bases). CDR3 size: 12 residues. The V gene lost 5 bases and the J gene lost 9 bases, with 12 bases spanning the gap. The CDR3 sequence is CASSKGRGTQYF. The CDR3 nucleotides read TGTGCCAGCAGTAAGGGACGGGGGACGCAGTATTTT.

The chain links TRBV4-1 to TRBJ2-1; D is undetermined. There are 16 residues in the CDR3. V lost 4 bases and J lost 0, with 13 bases in between. CDR1 and CDR2 from the germline V gene are MGHRA and YSYEKL. The CDR3 nucleotides are TGCGCCAGCAGCCCCCTTGGCGGTAGCTCCTACAATGAGCAGTTCTTC. It encodes CASSPLGGSSYNEQFF.

V is TRBV27 and J is TRBJ2-5; no definite D call. Germline CDR1 is MNHEY and CDR2 is SMNVEV (reference sequence). The CDR3 has 13 amino acids. V gave up 5 bases and J gave up 2 bases, with 9 bases separating them. The CDR3 region is CASSRLGQETQYF. Here the CDR3 DNA reads TGTGCCAGCAGTCGCTTGGGTCAAGAGACCCAGTACTTC.

In this sample, this clonotype turned up a few times. The chain is built from TRBV7-9 and TRBJ2-3; D is possibly TRBD2 (6 bases). V dropped 2 bases and J dropped 2 bases, with 11 bases sitting between them. The CDR3 is 15 residues long. CDR1 and CDR2 from the germline V gene are SEHNR and FQNEAQ (reference sequence). This CDR3 is CASSLPGDPTDTQYF. The CDR3 nucleotides are TGTGCCAGCAGCTTACCGGGGGACCCCACAGATACGCAGTATTTT.

This clonotype appeared many times. This chain links TRBV28 with TRBJ2-3, with D uncertain. Germline V CDR1 and CDR2: MDHEN, SYDVKM. The length of the CDR3 is 17 residues. Trimming removed 3 bases from V and 6 bases from J, with 22 bases in between. CDR3 coding DNA: TGTGCCAGCAGTTTCAGAGCGCAATCATTGAATGTGGATACGCAGTATTTT. Its translation: CASSFRAQSLNVDTQYF.

The chain has TRBV10-3 and TRBJ2-3, with TRBD1 matching 8 bases. Germline V lookup: CDR1 ENHRY, CDR2 SYGVKD. Trimming at V came to 0 bases and at J to 1 base, leaving 0 bases not matched to a gene. This CDR3 contains 15 residues. CDR3 coding DNA: TGTGCCATCAGTGAGTCGGGACAGGGCACAGATACGCAGTATTTT. Encoded protein: CAISESGQGTDTQYF.

The chain recombines TRBV7-8 with TRBJ2-1; a weak D match, TRBD2 (6 bases). This CDR3 has 13 residues. CDR1 and CDR2 (germline): SGHVS, FQNEAQ. V was trimmed by 5 bases and J by 7 bases, leaving 12 bases between them. CDR3 in amino acids: CASSPTGVNEQFF. CDR3 nucleotides: TGTGCCAGCAGCCCCACGGGGGTGAATGAGCAGTTCTTC.

This clonotype was detected only a few times. This rearrangement joins TRBV3-1 to TRBJ1-6, with D unresolved. V lost 0 bases, J lost 7 bases, and 13 bases lay in between. The CDR3 runs to 16 residues. Germline CDR1 and CDR2: LGHDT and YNNKEL (reference sequence). CDR3 bases: TGTGCCAGCAGCCAAGATATCGGACGGAGAAATTCACCCCTCCACTTT. Protein product: CASSQDIGRRNSPLHF.

This clonotype was seen many times. The rearrangement joins TRBV10-3 to TRBJ1-2; perhaps TRBD1 as D (5 bases). The CDR3 covers 12 residues. CDR1 and CDR2 from the germline V gene are ENHRY and SYGVKD. V was clipped by 5 bases and J by 4 bases, with 8 bases between them. CDR3: CAISPDSYGYTF. The CDR3 DNA reads as TGTGCCATCAGTCCCGACAGCTATGGCTACACCTTC.

The rearrangement uses TRBV6-1 and TRBJ1-2, with D maybe TRBD1 (6 bases). Germline assignment: CDR1 MNHNS and CDR2 SASEGT. The CDR3 runs 14 residues. V was cut by 6 bases and J by 3 bases, with 14 bases left in between. The CDR3 DNA follows: TGTGCCAGCAGACTAGGGGGGGCTTACTATGGCTACACCTTC. This gives the protein CASRLGGAYYGYTF.

The chain links TRBV9 to TRBJ2-3, with D unclear. The length of the CDR3 is 13 residues. Trimming took off 4 bases at V and 2 bases at J, with 8 bases between the two ends. Germline loops: CDR1 SGDLS, CDR2 YYNGEE. The CDR3 DNA reads as TGTGCCAGCAGCCCAATATCCACAGATACGCAGTATTTT. Encoded protein: CASSPISTDTQYF.

This clonotype has just a few counts. The chain has TRBV11-2 and TRBJ2-7; maybe TRBD1 (6 bases). Germline loops: CDR1 SGHAT, CDR2 FQNNGV. The CDR3 sequence is 13 residues long. With 1 base removed from V and 7 bases from J, the gap between germline ends came to 11 bases. CDR3 nucleotide sequence: TGTGCCAGCAGCTTAGCCGGGACATTTGAGCAGTACTTC. Its protein product is CASSLAGTFEQYF. Looking up the rest from reference TRBV11-2 and TRBJ2-7 gives the full variable domain: EAGVAQSPRYKIIEKRQSVAFWCNPISGHATLYWYQQILGQGPKLLIQFQNNGVVDDSQLPKDRFSAERLKGVDSTLKIQPAKLEDSAVYLCASSLAGTFEQYFGPGTRLTVT.

This chain links TRBV11-2 with TRBJ2-3, with no clear D. Per germline, CDR1 SGHAT and CDR2 FQNNGV. V was cut by 1 base and J by 2 bases, with 10 bases left in between. The CDR3 consists of 15 residues. The CDR3 region is CASSLALGPTDTQYF. The CDR3 coding sequence is TGTGCCAGCAGCTTAGCGCTAGGACCCACAGATACGCAGTATTTT.

The chain couples TRBV20-1 to TRBJ1-1; D not resolved. This CDR3 has 10 residues. Trimming shortened V by 6 bases and J by 6 bases, and 8 bases separated the two germline ends. CDR1 and CDR2 from the germline V gene are DFQATT and SNEGSKA (reference sequence). CDR3 in DNA: TGCAGTGCCTTAAAGGCTGAAGCTTTCTTT. Translating gives CSALKAEAFF.

This clonotype was detected only a few times. The gene calls are TRBV7-9 and TRBJ2-5; 8 nucleotides line up with TRBD1. The V segment lost 4 bases and the J segment 5 bases; nucleotides outside the gene matches: 6. Germline V gene data show CDR1 as SEHNR and CDR2 as FQNEAQ (reference sequence). CDR3 length: 14 residues. The CDR3 here is CASSSDRVRETQYF. CDR3 bases: TGTGCCAGCAGCTCGGACAGGGTCAGGGAGACCCAGTACTTC.

This clonotype turned up a few times. The genes are TRBV19 and TRBJ2-7; D is perhaps TRBD1 or TRBD2 (5 bases each). Trimming removed 4 bases at V and 6 bases at J, with 16 bases between. This CDR3 is 14 amino acids long. The germline gives CDR1 LNHDA, CDR2 SQIVND (reference sequence). CDR3 coding DNA: TGTGCCAGTAGTACCTCTTCCCGGGGACGCGAGCAGTACTTC. This encodes CASSTSSRGREQYF.

This clonotype was counted only a few times. The chain combines TRBV2 with TRBJ2-3; D ambiguous. Deletions cut 4 bases from V and 2 bases from J, with 10 bases between. The CDR3 is 14 residues long. The V gene's germline CDR1 is SNHLY and CDR2 FYNNEI. CDR3 protein: CASSVGYNTDTQYF. Written as DNA, the CDR3 is TGTGCCAGCAGTGTTGGGTATAACACAGATACGCAGTATTTT.

This clonotype was observed at least ten times. The chain links TRBV9 to TRBJ2-1; perhaps D is TRBD1 or TRBD2 (5 bases each). Trimming pared 3 bases from V and 9 bases from J, leaving 7 bases between. Germline CDR1 is SGDLS and CDR2 is YYNGEE. The CDR3 has 11 residues. This CDR3 is CASSEGSEQFF. CDR3 nucleotides: TGTGCCAGCAGCGAGGGGAGTGAGCAGTTCTTC.

Ten or more counts support this clonotype. The chain couples TRBV6-5 to TRBJ2-7; D is undetermined. Germline loops: CDR1 MNHEY, CDR2 SVGAGI. Trimming left V 6 bases short and J 5 bases short, with 14 bases between. This CDR3 is 13 amino acids long. The CDR3: CASSPTLGNEQYF. DNA for the CDR3: TGTGCCAGCAGCCCCACCCTTGGGAACGAGCAGTACTTC.

There are a few counts of this clonotype. This chain uses TRBV28 with TRBJ1-1; a possible D gene is TRBD1 (5 bases). With 7 bases removed from V and 11 bases from J, the gap between germline ends came to 20 bases. Looked up from germline, CDR1 is MDHEN and CDR2 is SYDVKM. The CDR3 is 13 amino acids. The CDR3, as DNA: TGTGCCAGCACCGCCCCGGGGGTTGGACGGGCTTTCTTT. Translated: CASTAPGVGRAFF.

V gene TRBV29-1 combines with J gene TRBJ2-1; the D gene is possibly TRBD2 (5 bases). V gave up 5 bases and J gave up 1 base, with 12 bases separating them. CDR3 length equals 14 residues. CDR1 and CDR2 (germline): SQVTM, ANQGSEA. The CDR3 spells CSVSGLTSYNEQFF. As DNA, the CDR3 is TGCAGCGTTAGCGGTCTAACTTCCTACAATGAGCAGTTCTTC.

This clonotype was counted only a few times. This chain joins TRBV21-1 and TRBJ2-7. TRBV21-1 is tagged as a pseudogene. This CDR3 spans 15 amino acids. CDR3 residues: CASSKVCWAAARQYF. CDR3 nucleotides: TGTGCCAGCAGCAAAGTTTGTTGGGCAGCAGCAAGGCAGTACTTC.

This clonotype was seen at least ten times. The chain uses TRBV29-1 and TRBJ2-3; D call uncertain. Trimming stripped 2 bases from V and 4 bases from J, with 16 bases between. The CDR3 is 15 amino acids. The V gene's germline CDR1 is SQVTM and CDR2 ANQGSEA. This CDR3 is CSVESRSVSPDTQYF. Written as DNA, the CDR3 is TGCAGCGTTGAATCTCGTTCGGTTAGCCCAGATACGCAGTATTTT.

This clonotype was seen at least ten times. The gene calls are TRBV7-9 and TRBJ2-3; possibly TRBD1 for D (5 bases). CDR3 length equals 14 residues. V was trimmed by 5 bases and J by 7 bases, leaving 16 bases between them. Per the germline V gene, CDR1 is SEHNR and CDR2 is FQNEAQ (reference sequence). CDR3 loop: CASSALPTVNTQYF. The CDR3 nucleotides read TGTGCCAGCAGCGCCCTTCCGACAGTGAATACGCAGTATTTT.

This CDR3 is CASSWGYQETQYF. CDR3 DNA: TGTGCCAGCAGCTGGGGGTACCAAGAGACCCAGTACTTC. The gene calls are TRBV7-9 and TRBJ2-5; D may be TRBD1 or TRBD2 (5 bases each). This CDR3 is 13 amino acids long. The germline V gene encodes CDR1 SEHNR and CDR2 FQNEAQ (reference sequence). Trimming left V 4 bases short and J 0 bases short, with 6 bases between.